Following are 21 T cell receptor beta chains from one sample sequenced in a study of T cell responses to AZD1222 COVID-19 vaccine. Some clones are missing from TCRdb's copy, which holds only in-frame ones; the method was immunoSEQ multiplex PCR. Altogether roughly 140,000 clones are present, 75% to 90% being singletons, with the ten largest covering about 9.8%. This sample comprised peripheral blood, obtained 28 days after the second AZD1222 dose. These TCRs come from an adult who received the AZD1222 COVID-19 vaccine.

The V and J genes are TRBV25-1 and TRBJ1-1, with D unclear. The CDR3 is 13 residues long. Germline CDR1 is MGHDK and CDR2 is SYGVNS. V was pared by 10 bases and J by 1 base, with 13 bases between. CDR3 loop: CATRFLENTEAFF. The CDR3 bases are TGTGCCACCCGATTTCTGGAGAACACTGAAGCTTTCTTT.

The V and J genes are TRBV19 and TRBJ1-2; D is unclear. Germline-derived CDR1 and CDR2 are LNHDA and SQIVND (reference sequence). The CDR3 loop spans 14 amino acids. The germline V and J ends were trimmed by 0 bases and 4 bases, with 9 bases remaining between them. DNA of the CDR3: TGTGCCAGTAGTATAGATCGGGCAAGCTATGGCTACACCTTC. Protein sequence: CASSIDRASYGYTF.

This clone was recorded only once. The V call is TRBV3-1 (or the pseudogene TRBV3-2), the J call TRBJ1-2, with TRBD1 matching 12 bases. CDR1 is LGHDT and CDR2 is YNNKEL in the germline V gene (reference sequence). The CDR3 sequence is 16 residues long. V was pared by 3 bases and J by 7 bases, with 9 bases of the junction left unmatched. The CDR3 nucleotides read TGTGCCAGCAGCCATCTACCCGGGACAGGGGGCGGTGGCTACACCTTC. Its translation: CASSHLPGTGGGGYTF.

This clone was counted only a few times. This chain joins TRBV20-1 and TRBJ2-3; D call uncertain. The V gene's germline CDR1 is DFQATT and CDR2 SNEGSKA (reference sequence). The CDR3 has 11 amino acids. The V end lost 3 bases, the J end lost 3 bases, and 4 bases lay between the germline ends. CDR3 coding DNA: TGCAGTGCTAGGGCAACAGATACGCAGTATTTT. Translating it yields CSARATDTQYF.

This clone has more than one count but fewer than ten. V gene TRBV6-5 combines with J gene TRBJ1-2; 8 positions match TRBD1. Trimming removed 6 bases from V and 4 bases from J; junction bases left unmatched: 4. CDR1 and CDR2 from the germline V gene are MNHEY and SVGAGI. CDR3 length: 13 amino acids. The CDR3, as DNA: TGTGCCAGCAGGGGGACAGGCATCTATGGCTACACCTTC. The encoded protein is CASRGTGIYGYTF.

V gene TRBV9 combines with J gene TRBJ2-7; TRBD2 might be the D (5 bases). The CDR3 totals 15 residues. Looked up from germline, CDR1 is SGDLS and CDR2 is YYNGEE. V lost 4 bases to trimming and J lost 3 bases, with 17 bases between them. In DNA form, the CDR3 reads TGTGCCAGCAGCCTTACGGACTTATTGAACTACGAGCAGTACTTC. This codes for CASSLTDLLNYEQYF.

The chain employs TRBV28 and TRBJ1-3; D gene uncertain. This CDR3 comprises 14 residues. CDR1 is MDHEN and CDR2 is SYDVKM in the germline V gene. V was pared by 3 bases and J by 4 bases, with 10 bases between. The CDR3 reads CASSFEGLGNTIYF. The CDR3, as DNA: TGTGCCAGCAGTTTCGAAGGGCTAGGAAACACCATATATTTT. The entire variable domain, with the rest obtained from reference TRBV28 and TRBJ1-3, is as follows: DVKVTQSSRYLVKRTGEKVFLECVQDMDHENMFWYRQDPGLGLRLIYFSYDVKMKEKGDIPEGYSVSREKKERFSLILESASTNQTSMYLCASSFEGLGNTIYFGEGSWLTVV.

This clone was observed a few times. The chain links TRBV28 to TRBJ1-1; 11 bases fit TRBD1. From germline, CDR1 is MDHEN and CDR2 SYDVKM. This CDR3 is 17 amino acids long. The ends lost 3 bases at V and 5 bases at J; junction bases unmatched: 11. CDR3 residues: CASSFWTGGGGWTEAFF. The CDR3 DNA reads as TGTGCCAGCAGTTTCTGGACAGGGGGCGGAGGGTGGACTGAAGCTTTCTTT.

The chain recombines TRBV18 with TRBJ2-1; 7 bases are shared with TRBD1. The CDR3 length is 15 residues. V shed 0 bases, J shed 3 bases, and the junction held 2 bases outside the gene matches. CDR1 KGHSH and CDR2 LQKENI come from the germline V gene. CDR3 sequence: CASSPPQGDYNEQFF. The CDR3, as DNA: TGTGCCAGCTCACCACCGCAGGGGGACTACAATGAGCAGTTCTTC.

The chain uses TRBV5-1 and TRBJ2-2; tentatively, D is TRBD1 (5 bases). The CDR3 is 15 residues long. Trimming shortened V by 4 bases and J by 3 bases, and 13 bases separated the two germline ends. Germline loops: CDR1 SGHRS, CDR2 YFSETQ. Here the CDR3 reads CASSAPRVDTGELFF. CDR3 DNA sequence: TGCGCCAGCAGCGCGCCCAGGGTGGACACCGGGGAGCTGTTTTTT. The complete variable domain, with remaining parts taken from reference TRBV5-1 and TRBJ2-2, reads KAGVTQTPRYLIKTRGQQVTLSCSPISGHRSVSWYQQTPGQGLQFLFEYFSETQRNKGNFPGRFSGRQFSNSRSEMNVSTLELGDSALYLCASSAPRVDTGELFFGEGSRLTVL.

This clone was detected only a few times. The chain links TRBV2 to TRBJ1-1; tentative D call: TRBD1 (5 bases). The germline gives CDR1 SNHLY, CDR2 FYNNEI. V was pared by 7 bases and J by 4 bases, with 13 bases between. This CDR3 is built from 13 residues. The CDR3 loop is CASKVWDGTEAFF. The CDR3, as DNA: TGTGCCAGCAAAGTGTGGGACGGCACTGAAGCTTTCTTT.

This clone was picked up a small number of times. CDR3 region: CASSLDRPSLNEQYF. The CDR3 coding sequence is TGCGCCAGCAGCTTGGACCGCCCCAGCCTCAACGAGCAGTACTTC. The chain uses TRBV5-1 and TRBJ2-7, with D unclear. CDR1 and CDR2 (germline): SGHRS, YFSETQ. V lost 0 bases and J 5 bases, leaving 15 bases between the germline ends. This CDR3 has 15 residues.

This sequence joins TRBV7-8 and TRBJ1-1; a possible D gene is TRBD1 (6 bases). The CDR3 runs to 13 residues. Germline V CDR1 and CDR2: SGHVS, FQNEAQ. Between the trimmed V and J ends, which lost 5 bases and 5 bases, there was a span of 12 bases. CDR3 nucleotide sequence: TGTGCCAGCAGCGCCAGGGGAGGGACTGAAGCTTTCTTT. Amino acids: CASSARGGTEAFF.

The chain employs TRBV27 and TRBJ2-1; TRBD2 agrees at 10 bases. The germline V gene has CDR1 MNHEY and CDR2 SMNVEV (reference sequence). V dropped 8 bases and J dropped 10; count of bases not matched to a gene: 11. The CDR3 runs to 14 residues. DNA of the CDR3: TGTGCCAGCGGCACTAGCGGGGTTGATCAGGAGCAGTTCTTC. Translation gives CASGTSGVDQEQFF.

This clone was counted between two and nine times. The rearrangement joins TRBV11-3 to TRBJ2-1; D gene uncertain. This CDR3 has 14 amino acids. In germline, CDR1 is SGHNT, CDR2 YENEEA. Trimming left V 0 bases short and J 1 base short, with 4 bases between. The CDR3 DNA reads TGTGCCAGCAGCTTAGAACGTTCCTACAATGAGCAGTTCTTC. As protein: CASSLERSYNEQFF.

The chain employs TRBV6-5 and TRBJ2-7, with 7 nucleotides matching TRBD1. The CDR3 covers 15 residues. Trimming took 6 bases from V and 3 from J; bases not matched to a gene: 11. The germline CDR1 and CDR2 sequences are MNHEY and SVGAGI. CDR3 sequence reads: CASRPPTGAGYEQYF. In nucleotides, the CDR3 is TGTGCCAGCAGACCCCCTACAGGGGCGGGCTACGAGCAGTACTTC.

A single count supports this clone. The chain carries TRBV18 and TRBJ2-2; D might be TRBD2 (6 bases). Germline assignment: CDR1 KGHSH and CDR2 LQKENI. The ends were cut back, 6 bases at V and 2 bases at J, with 16 bases in the middle. This CDR3 region has 16 residues. The CDR3 DNA is TGTGCCAGCTCTCCCGAGCCAGGACTAAACACCGGGGAGCTGTTTTTT. It translates to CASSPEPGLNTGELFF.

This clone was observed a handful of times. The genes are TRBV6-5 and TRBJ2-2; D unclear. Germline CDR1 MNHEY, CDR2 SVGAGI. The CDR3 extends over 13 amino acids. Trimming took 1 base from V and 6 from J, leaving 6 bases between them. The CDR3, as DNA: TGTGCCAGCAGTTACTGGGGTCCCGGGGAGCTGTTTTTT. It codes for CASSYWGPGELFF.

Comments on this clone: Other DNA sequences in the same sample also yield this CDR3. The CDR3 loop is CASSTAGQPQHF. The CDR3 bases are TGTGCCAGCAGCACAGCCGGCCAGCCCCAGCATTTT. This rearrangement joins TRBV28 to TRBJ1-5; D is unresolved. The CDR3 length is 12 residues. The germline V gene has CDR1 MDHEN and CDR2 SYDVKM. V lost 6 bases and J lost 7, with 10 bases in between.

The genes are TRBV28 and TRBJ2-2; no clear D. V was trimmed by 6 bases and J by 2 bases, leaving 10 bases between them. Germline CDR1 MDHEN, CDR2 SYDVKM. CDR3 length: 14 amino acids. This CDR3 reads CASSSLENTGELFF. The DNA for the CDR3 is TGTGCCAGCAGCAGCCTAGAAAACACCGGGGAGCTGTTTTTT. Full variable domain (remainder filled in from reference TRBV28 and TRBJ2-2): DVKVTQSSRYLVKRTGEKVFLECVQDMDHENMFWYRQDPGLGLRLIYFSYDVKMKEKGDIPEGYSVSREKKERFSLILESASTNQTSMYLCASSSLENTGELFFGEGSRLTVL.

The chain joins TRBV20-1 to TRBJ2-7; D is perhaps TRBD2 (7 bases). The length of the CDR3 is 11 residues. Germline loops: CDR1 DFQATT, CDR2 SNEGSKA (reference sequence). This chain's CDR3 is CTLGGAGEQYF. CDR3 sequence (DNA): TGCACCCTGGGGGGGGCGGGAGAGCAGTACTTC.